This T cell receptor beta chain was obtained from a study of blood T cell repertoires in COVID-19. Study context: The origin of the acute and convalescent COVID-19 samples was the United States, Italy and Spain. In each case, the material was cDNA or gDNA derived from T cells, B-cell-depleted T cells, or PBMCs.

The V and J ends lost 3 bases and 5 bases, in that order; junction bases with no gene match: 11. Germline V lookup: CDR1 SGHRS, CDR2 YFSETQ. The CDR3 loop spans 15 amino acids. In the authors' workflow: Amplification of reference gene primers was used by the study to estimate nucleated cell counts. Clones were read by immunoSEQ multiplex PCR, and TCRdb kept only the in-frame ones, dropping some. The V and J calls and clone size are taken from that table; D and trimming were inferred from the DNA. The sample contains roughly 190,000 clones, approximately 83% of which appear only once. The sample was peripheral blood. This sequence joins TRBV5-1 and TRBJ2-7; 7 bases are shared with TRBD1. This receptor was obtained from a human donor with acute or convalescent COVID-19. The donor label of this sample is uncertain. The CDR3 loop is CASSWPRQGLDEQYF. In DNA form, the CDR3 reads TGCGCCAGCAGCTGGCCCCGACAGGGTCTCGACGAGCAGTACTTC. Combining the CDR3 with reference TRBV5-1 and TRBJ2-7 gives the whole variable domain KAGVTQTPRYLIKTRGQQVTLSCSPISGHRSVSWYQQTPGQGLQFLFEYFSETQRNKGNFPGRFSGRQFSNSRSEMNVSTLELGDSALYLCASSWPRQGLDEQYFGPGTRLTVT.